These T cell receptor beta chains were read from a single sample in a study of radiotherapy plus CTLA-4 blockade in lung cancer. Profiling relied on immunoSEQ multiplex PCR, and the TCRdb table lists in-frame clones only, not all of them. The table records approximately 90,000 clones, approximately 83% of them present only once. This material consisted of peripheral blood, taken from a patient treated with radiotherapy plus ipilimumab. The receptors were sampled from a human donor with non-small cell lung cancer who had stable disease on radiotherapy plus ipilimumab. Both conserved end residues are part of each CDR3. The order of the fields is CDR3 DNA, CDR3 protein, J gene, D gene, V gene, clone size. A D gene is named only where the DNA matches it firmly. Size values are once, few and many counts, or a class for expanded clones, and some rows have none.

DNA: TGTGCCAGCCTCCGGACAGCAAACACCGGGGAGCTGTTTTTT
CDR3: CASLRTANTGELFF
J: TRBJ2-2
D: .
V: TRBV19
size: .

DNA: TGTGCCAGCAGCAAAAACGACAGGAGCTATGGCTACACCTTC
CDR3: CASSKNDRSYGYTF
J: TRBJ1-2
D: .
V: TRBV11-2
size: .

DNA: TGTGCCAGCAGCGCCGGGGGTCCCGGAGATACGCAGTATTTT
CDR3: CASSAGGPGDTQYF
J: TRBJ2-3
D: .
V: TRBV9
size: .

DNA: TGTGCCAGCAGTTTGAGGTACGAGCAGTACTTC
CDR3: CASSLRYEQYF
J: TRBJ2-7
D: .
V: TRBV28
size: few

DNA: TGTGCCAGCAGACCCCGGGGGTCCTCCTACAATGAGCAGTTCTTC
CDR3: CASRPRGSSYNEQFF
J: TRBJ2-1
D: .
V: TRBV11-1
size: few

DNA: TGCAGCGTGTGGACAGGGGCCTCCTACGAGCAGTACTTC
CDR3: CSVWTGASYEQYF
J: TRBJ2-7
D: TRBD1
V: TRBV29-1
size: .

DNA: TGTGCCAGCAGCGTTACGGGACTCGAGGGTACTGAAGCTTTCTTT
CDR3: CASSVTGLEGTEAFF
J: TRBJ1-1
D: .
V: TRBV7-2
size: .

DNA: TGTGCCAGTGGGGACAGGGGGCTATACAATGAGCAGTTCTTC
CDR3: CASGDRGLYNEQFF
J: TRBJ2-1
D: TRBD1
V: TRBV27
size: .

DNA: TGTGCCTGGGAGAACAGGGGCCCTCTGGGCAATCAGCCCCAGCATTTT
CDR3: CAWENRGPLGNQPQHF
J: TRBJ1-5
D: TRBD1
V: TRBV30
size: .

DNA: TGTGCCAGCTCACCTGACGGAAGAGATAATTCACCCCTCCACTTT
CDR3: CASSPDGRDNSPLHF
J: TRBJ1-6
D: .
V: TRBV18
size: .

DNA: TGTGCCAGCAGCCGTCCCGGACAGAAACTATACGAGCAGTACTTC
CDR3: CASSRPGQKLYEQYF
J: TRBJ2-7
D: .
V: TRBV13
size: .

DNA: TGTGCCAGCAGTCGTCAGCGGGAAACCGGGGAGCTGTTTTTT
CDR3: CASSRQRETGELFF
J: TRBJ2-2
D: TRBD2
V: TRBV6-4
size: .

DNA: TGTGCCAGCAGTCCTGACAGTAGCAATCAGCCCCAGCATTTT
CDR3: CASSPDSSNQPQHF
J: TRBJ1-5
D: .
V: TRBV6-5
size: .

DNA: TGTGCCAGCAGCCCGAGGGGGCAGGGCTCTGGGGCCAACGTCCTGACTTTC
CDR3: CASSPRGQGSGANVLTF
J: TRBJ2-6
D: TRBD1
V: TRBV7-2
size: .

DNA: TGTGCCAGCACTCAAACCCAGGGGGTCTTTGAGCAGTACTTC
CDR3: CASTQTQGVFEQYF
J: TRBJ2-7
D: TRBD1
V: TRBV28
size: .

DNA: TGCGCCAGCAGTGAGTCGGGCAGTCGATTACCGCTGAGCTCCTATAATTCACCCCTCCACTTT
CDR3: CASSESGSRLPLSSYNSPLHF
J: TRBJ1-6
D: .
V: TRBV10-2
size: .

DNA: TGTGCCAGCAGTTTCCCTCAGGGAGGAGGCTATGGCTACACCTTC
CDR3: CASSFPQGGGYGYTF
J: TRBJ1-2
D: .
V: TRBV28
size: .

DNA: TGTGCCAGCAGCTTAGGGCTCGCGAGTGGGGAAAAACTGTTTTTT
CDR3: CASSLGLASGEKLFF
J: TRBJ1-4
D: .
V: TRBV7-9
size: .

DNA: TGTGCCAGCAGCTTACAGGGAGGTTACAATGAGCAGTTCTTC
CDR3: CASSLQGGYNEQFF
J: TRBJ2-1
D: .
V: TRBV11-2
size: .

DNA: TGTGCCAGCAGTGCTGGGACTAGCGGGAGGGCATCGTATGAGCAGTTCTTC
CDR3: CASSAGTSGRASYEQFF
J: TRBJ2-1
D: TRBD2
V: TRBV6-1
size: .

DNA: TGTGCCAGTAGCCTCACTAGCGGGAGGACCTACGAGCAGTACTTC
CDR3: CASSLTSGRTYEQYF
J: TRBJ2-7
D: TRBD2
V: TRBV19
size: few

DNA: TGTGCCAGCAGTTTATACTACGGGGGGGCAGATACGCAGTATTTT
CDR3: CASSLYYGGADTQYF
J: TRBJ2-3
D: TRBD2
V: TRBV27
size: .

DNA: TGTGCCAGCAGCTTGGAACGGGAAGGTCAGCCCCAGCATTTT
CDR3: CASSLEREGQPQHF
J: TRBJ1-5
D: .
V: TRBV5-4
size: .

DNA: TGTGCCAGCAGGAGGGGACAGGGGGCAGATACGCAGTATTTT
CDR3: CASRRGQGADTQYF
J: TRBJ2-3
D: TRBD1
V: TRBV2
size: .

DNA: TGTGCCTGGGAGACTACTTACGAGCAGTACTTC
CDR3: CAWETTYEQYF
J: TRBJ2-7
D: .
V: TRBV30
size: .

DNA: TGTGCCAGCAGCTTCGGGACTATGTCAGGGGAGCAGTTCTTC
CDR3: CASSFGTMSGEQFF
J: TRBJ2-1
D: TRBD2
V: TRBV7-9
size: .

DNA: TGTGCCAGCAGTAGTGGACAGGGATCCTACGAGCAGTACTTC
CDR3: CASSSGQGSYEQYF
J: TRBJ2-7
D: TRBD1
V: TRBV6-1
size: .

DNA: TGTGCCAGCAGTCGCCCCGGGGCACTTGAAAAACTGTTTTTT
CDR3: CASSRPGALEKLFF
J: TRBJ1-4
D: .
V: TRBV27
size: .

DNA: TGTGCCAGCAGTGTCGGGACAGGGTTTGAAAAACTGTTTTTT
CDR3: CASSVGTGFEKLFF
J: TRBJ1-4
D: TRBD1
V: TRBV27
size: .

DNA: TGTGCCAGCAGCTTACAGGGTTACGAGCAGTACTTC
CDR3: CASSLQGYEQYF
J: TRBJ2-7
D: .
V: TRBV11-1
size: .

DNA: TGTGCCAGCAGTTCGGGGGCAGGTGGCGGCGGCTACACCTTC
CDR3: CASSSGAGGGGYTF
J: TRBJ1-2
D: .
V: TRBV28
size: .

DNA: TGTGCCAGCAGTTTCGTTCGCGGGCTAGCGGTTACCTACGAGCAGTACTTC
CDR3: CASSFVRGLAVTYEQYF
J: TRBJ2-7
D: TRBD2
V: TRBV27
size: .

DNA: TGTGCCAGCAGTTACTCGATGGTGAACACCGGGGAGCTGTTTTTT
CDR3: CASSYSMVNTGELFF
J: TRBJ2-2
D: .
V: TRBV6-5
size: .

DNA: TGTGCCAGCAGCCCCTATCGGGTCCTAGCCCAAGGCACAGATACGCAGTATTTT
CDR3: CASSPYRVLAQGTDTQYF
J: TRBJ2-3
D: .
V: TRBV7-8
size: .

DNA: TGTGCCAGCTCACCAGCGGGACAGGGTTCTACGGGGGCCAACGTCCTGACTTTC
CDR3: CASSPAGQGSTGANVLTF
J: TRBJ2-6
D: TRBD1
V: TRBV18
size: .

DNA: TGTGCCAGCAGTGAAAAGGGTGGGATCACTGAAGCTTTCTTT
CDR3: CASSEKGGITEAFF
J: TRBJ1-1
D: .
V: TRBV6-1
size: .

DNA: TGTGCCAGCAGTTTTGTGGGCGGAGGATACAATGAGCAGTTCTTC
CDR3: CASSFVGGGYNEQFF
J: TRBJ2-1
D: .
V: TRBV27
size: .

DNA: TGCGCCAGCAGCTTGGTGGGGGCGGGCTATGGCTACACCTTC
CDR3: CASSLVGAGYGYTF
J: TRBJ1-2
D: .
V: TRBV5-1
size: .

DNA: TGTGCCAGCAGCTTAGGGGACAGGGGCTACAATGAGCAGTTCTTC
CDR3: CASSLGDRGYNEQFF
J: TRBJ2-1
D: TRBD1
V: TRBV11-1
size: .

DNA: TGTGCCAGCAGTGAAAATCGGGGGGGATCCTACAATGAGCAGTTCTTC
CDR3: CASSENRGGSYNEQFF
J: TRBJ2-1
D: TRBD2
V: TRBV6-1
size: .

DNA: TGTGCCAGCAGCTTAGGGTGGGCTACTGAAGCTTTCTTT
CDR3: CASSLGWATEAFF
J: TRBJ1-1
D: .
V: TRBV7-3
size: .

DNA: TGTGCCAGTAATAGGCGGGGTACGGACAATGAGCAGTTCTTC
CDR3: CASNRRGTDNEQFF
J: TRBJ2-1
D: .
V: TRBV19
size: .

DNA: TGTGCCAGCAGCTTACAGGCAGGGAACACTGAAGCTTTCTTT
CDR3: CASSLQAGNTEAFF
J: TRBJ1-1
D: .
V: TRBV7-9
size: .

DNA: TGTGCCAGCAGCCAAGTGACCGGGGAGCTGCTTTTT
CDR3: CASSQVTGELLF
J: TRBJ2-2
D: .
V: TRBV4-2
size: .

DNA: TGTGCCAGCAGCGGTAGCGGAGGCTCCTACGAGCAGTACTTC
CDR3: CASSGSGGSYEQYF
J: TRBJ2-7
D: .
V: TRBV7-6
size: .